The rows below give T cell receptor beta chains drawn from one sample of a study of blood T cell repertoires in COVID-19. Here immunoSEQ multiplex PCR was the method, and the copy in TCRdb shows in-frame clones only, minus some. The sample yields around 260,000 clones, about 83% seen once. The specimen sequenced was peripheral blood. Source of these receptors: a woman in her fifties or sixties who had recovered from COVID-19. Both conserved end residues are part of each CDR3. A D gene is named only where the DNA matches it firmly. The size field is filled for only some rows; it gives once, few, many or a size class.

d_gene	v_gene	abundance	j_gene	CDR3nt	CDR3aa
.	TRBV7-2	.	TRBJ1-3	TGTGCCAGCAGCTTAGGCCAGGCATACACCATATATTTT	CASSLGQAYTIYF
TRBD2	TRBV27	few	TRBJ2-7	TGTGCCAGCAGCTCAGGACTAGCGGGGGCCTACGAGCAGTACTTC	CASSSGLAGAYEQYF
TRBD1	TRBV7-3	.	TRBJ1-1	TGTGCCAGCAGCTCTCAGGGGGACACTGAAGCTTTCTTT	CASSSQGDTEAFF
.	TRBV11-2	once	TRBJ2-7	TGTGCCACCTCCAGGGCCTACGAGCAGTACTTC	CATSRAYEQYF
TRBD1	TRBV6-6	few	TRBJ2-2	TGTGCCAGCAGTCCTGGACAGGGAAAAACCGGGGAGCTGTTTTTT	CASSPGQGKTGELFF
.	TRBV9	once	TRBJ1-3	TGTGCCAGCAGCGTAGCCAGGGGCTCTGGAAACACCATATATTTT	CASSVARGSGNTIYF
.	TRBV28	.	TRBJ1-1	TGTGCCAGCAGTTCGGGGACATTGAACACTGAAGCTTTCTTT	CASSSGTLNTEAFF
.	TRBV27	.	TRBJ2-3	TGTGCCACACGACATGAAGATACGCAGTATTTT	CATRHEDTQYF
.	TRBV11-2	.	TRBJ2-1	TGTGCCAGCAGCTTAGCGCCTAGCGCCAATGAGCAGTTCTTC	CASSLAPSANEQFF
.	TRBV6-2/TRBV6-3	once	TRBJ2-1	TGTGCCAGCAGTTCAGAACAGGCCCACTACAATGAGCAGTTCTTC	CASSSEQAHYNEQFF
.	TRBV13	once	TRBJ1-5	TGTGCCAGCAGCTTAGGGTCGGGAGGTTATAGCAATCAGCCCCAGCATTTT	CASSLGSGGYSNQPQHF
TRBD1	TRBV5-4	.	TRBJ1-2	TGTGCCAGCAGCTACAGGGGGGGCGGCTACACCTTC	CASSYRGGGYTF
TRBD1	TRBV3-1/TRBV3-2	.	TRBJ2-2	TGTGCCAGCAGCCGGGGACAGGGGAACACCGGGGAGCTGTTTTTT	CASSRGQGNTGELFF
TRBD2	TRBV9	.	TRBJ2-1	TGTGCCAGCAGCGTTCTACTAGCGTCCAATGAGCAGTTCTTC	CASSVLLASNEQFF
.	TRBV6-2/TRBV6-3	few	TRBJ1-1	TGTGCCAGCAGTGGCGGACAGTCAAGTAACACTGAAGCTTTCTTT	CASSGGQSSNTEAFF
.	TRBV14	.	TRBJ1-1	TGTGCCAGCAGCCAAGCGGGGGGGCAGGGGTGGACTGAAGCTTTCTTT	CASSQAGGQGWTEAFF
TRBD1	TRBV7-9	.	TRBJ1-2	TGTGCCAGCAGTTCGGGACAGGCGCGCCACTACACCTTC	CASSSGQARHYTF
.	TRBV5-8	.	TRBJ2-1	TGTGCCAGCAGCCCCGGGACATTCTCCTACAATGAGCAGTTCTTC	CASSPGTFSYNEQFF
.	TRBV19	once	TRBJ1-4	TGTGCCAGTATGGCGGGGTATGGCCCCTCAACTAATGAAAAACTGTTTTTT	CASMAGYGPSTNEKLFF
.	TRBV29-1	few	TRBJ1-1	TGCAGCGTTGAACAGGGAGGAGACACTGAAGCTTTCTTT	CSVEQGGDTEAFF
TRBD1	TRBV18	once	TRBJ2-7	TGTGCCAGCTCACCAGGGACAGGTCCACACCAAAGCTCCTACGAGCAGTACTTC	CASSPGTGPHQSSYEQYF
.	TRBV2	.	TRBJ1-2	TGTGCCAGCAGGACCCGGGGATTCGGCTACACCTTC	CASRTRGFGYTF
.	TRBV4-1	.	TRBJ2-7	TGCGCCAGCAGCCAAGTTGGAGGGTACGAGCAGTACTTC	CASSQVGGYEQYF
TRBD2	TRBV28	.	TRBJ2-7	TGTGCCAGCAGTCCCCCGGCTAGCGGGTCCTACGAGCAGTACTTC	CASSPPASGSYEQYF
.	TRBV18	.	TRBJ1-2	TGTGCCAGCTCACCACGCGGGGCGAGCTATGGCTACACCTTC	CASSPRGASYGYTF
TRBD1	TRBV27	.	TRBJ2-5	TGTGCCAGCAGTCCCAGGACAGGTCCATCGTACCAAGAGACCCAGTACTTC	CASSPRTGPSYQETQYF
.	TRBV18	.	TRBJ2-2	TGTGCCAGCTCACTGAACAGGAACACCGGGGAGCTGTTTTTT	CASSLNRNTGELFF
.	TRBV7-9	few	TRBJ2-2	TGTGCCAGCAGCCGCGGGGGCTTCAACACCGGGGAGCTGTTTTTT	CASSRGGFNTGELFF
TRBD1	TRBV5-1	.	TRBJ1-4	TGCGCCAGCAGCCCGACAGGGATGGGGGAAAAACTGTTTTTT	CASSPTGMGEKLFF
TRBD2	TRBV18	.	TRBJ2-1	TGTGCCAGCTCACCAGGCGGGAGGGCCCTTAATGAGCAGTTCTTC	CASSPGGRALNEQFF
TRBD2	TRBV27	.	TRBJ2-1	TGTGCCAGCAGTTTATCTAGCGGGATTGTTGAGCAGTTCTTC	CASSLSSGIVEQFF
.	TRBV27	.	TRBJ2-5	TGTGCCAGCAGTTTGAGGGTGCTGGGGGAGACCCAGTACTTC	CASSLRVLGETQYF
.	TRBV19	.	TRBJ2-5	TGTGCCAGTAAAGGGGGAGAGACCCAGTACTTC	CASKGGETQYF
TRBD1	TRBV7-6	.	TRBJ2-2	TGTGCCAGCAGCTTAACAGGGGGTGTCACCGGGGAGCTGTTTTTT	CASSLTGGVTGELFF
.	TRBV5-6	.	TRBJ2-3	TGTGCCAGCAGCTTGGAGGTAGCGATGGGAACAGATACGCAGTATTTT	CASSLEVAMGTDTQYF
TRBD1	TRBV6-5	.	TRBJ1-4	TGTGCCAGCAGTCTTTTACGGGACAGGGAAGAAAAACTGTTTTTT	CASSLLRDREEKLFF
TRBD1	TRBV28	.	TRBJ2-3	TGTGCCAGCAGTTTACAAGGGGGACAGCAAGGTACAGATACGCAGTATTTT	CASSLQGGQQGTDTQYF
TRBD2	TRBV24-1	.	TRBJ2-5	TGTGCCACCAGTGATTTTGGACGGGAGGGAGGAGAGACCCAGTACTTC	CATSDFGREGGETQYF
.	TRBV21-1	.	TRBJ2-2	TGTGCCAGCTTCAAAGGGGGGACAGGGGGCACCGGGGAGCTGTTTTTT	CASFKGGTGGTGELFF
TRBD1	TRBV5-4	.	TRBJ2-7	TGTGCCAGCAGCTTGGAGCAGGGGGCCAACGAGCAGTACTTC	CASSLEQGANEQYF
TRBD1	TRBV4-3	.	TRBJ1-3	TGCGCCAGCAGCCAAGGGACAGGCTCTGGAAACACCATATATTTT	CASSQGTGSGNTIYF
TRBD2	TRBV30	.	TRBJ2-1	TGTGCCTGGAGTGTACGTTCTAGCGGCTCCTACAATGAGCAGTTCTTC	CAWSVRSSGSYNEQFF
.	TRBV19	.	TRBJ1-5	TGTGCCAGTAGTACCGGGACACTGAGCAATCAGCCCCAGCATTTT	CASSTGTLSNQPQHF
.	TRBV10-3	.	TRBJ2-7	TGTGCCATCAGTCCGCCGGGTGGGGGGAAGGTCGAGCAGTACTTC	CAISPPGGGKVEQYF
TRBD2	TRBV19	.	TRBJ2-1	TGTGCCAGTGCTAGCGGTCCTACAGAATACAATGAGCAGTTCTTC	CASASGPTEYNEQFF
TRBD1	TRBV2	.	TRBJ2-7	TGTGCCAGCAGTGCCCTAACTGGGACAGGCCGGGAACAGTACTTC	CASSALTGTGREQYF
TRBD2	TRBV7-2	.	TRBJ2-1	TGTGCCAGCAGCTCGGGACTAGCGGGCATGGATGAGCAGTTCTTC	CASSSGLAGMDEQFF
.	TRBV11-2	.	TRBJ2-7	TGTGCCAGCAGCCCCCCTGCGAGCTCCTACGAGCAGTACTTC	CASSPPASSYEQYF
.	TRBV9	once	TRBJ1-3	TGTGCCAGCAGCGTCGGTGGAGAAGTTAGCTCTGGAAACACCATATATTTT	CASSVGGEVSSGNTIYF
TRBD2	TRBV28	.	TRBJ2-1	TGTGCCAGCACCCGGGGGGGGGCCCGCAATGAGCAGTTCTTC	CASTRGGARNEQFF
TRBD2	TRBV6-2/TRBV6-3	.	TRBJ2-1	TGTGCCAGCAGTTGGCTCTATAGCGGGAGGGCCATTAATGAGCAGTTCTTC	CASSWLYSGRAINEQFF
TRBD2	TRBV7-2	once	TRBJ2-3	TGTGCCAGCAGCTCTCCGACTGTTTCTAGCGGGAGGCTCACAGATACGCAGTATTTT	CASSSPTVSSGRLTDTQYF